This TCR beta chain was recovered during a study of blood T cell repertoires in COVID-19. About the study: Samples of COVID-19 (acute and convalescent) were obtained from the United States, Italy and Spain.

Clones were sequenced by immunoSEQ multiplex PCR, and TCRdb holds only the in-frame ones, with some missing. The sample comprises tens of thousands of clones, approximately 84% of which are singletons, and roughly 10% rests with the top ten. The germline V gene has CDR1 GTSNPN and CDR2 SVGIG (reference sequence). The CDR3 totals 14 residues. V was pared by 0 bases and J by 4 bases, with 10 bases between. Sequencing was done on a sample of peripheral blood. The V gene is TRBV30, the J gene TRBJ1-5; no clear D gene. The TCR sequence derives from a man older than 75 with active COVID-19. The CDR3 DNA reads as TGTGCCTGGAGTGTCGCGGGATTTAATCAGCCCCAGCATTTT. Its translation: CAWSVAGFNQPQHF.